This T cell receptor (beta chain) was identified in a study of OX40 agonist ivuxolimab in advanced cancers. Across the study: People in dose escalation had one of these cancers: hepatocellular carcinoma, melanoma, renal cell or head and neck cancer. One hepatocellular carcinoma and a couple of cutaneous melanoma patients partially responded. Findings and caveats of the study: The study found among the lowest clonal expansion in partial responders at 0.1-3.0 mg/kg. There was clonal expansion of CD4+ and CD8+ blood T cells by week 6 at 0.1 to 3.0 mg/kg.

Trimming removed 1 base from V and 1 base from J, with 10 bases in between. CDR1 is LGHNA and CDR2 is YNFKEQ in the germline V gene. The CDR3 contains 15 residues. Method: immunoSEQ multiplex PCR; TCRdb's copy keeps in-frame clones and lacks some. This sample has 70,000 or so clones, with 85% to 90% found just once. This clone was seen a single time. Antigen unknown. The specimen comprised CD4+ or CD8+ T cells sorted from blood, sampled in a trial of the OX40 agonist ivuxolimab. This chain joins TRBV4-2 and TRBJ1-1; weak D call: TRBD1 (5 bases). The receptor comes from an adult with an advanced solid tumor such as melanoma, head and neck, liver or kidney cancer. The CDR3 DNA follows: TGTGCCAGCAGCCAAGTGAAGGGGACGAACACTGAAGCTTTCTTT. It codes for CASSQVKGTNTEAFF.